This paragraph covers one TCR beta chain sequence. The target antigen is unknown. The CDR3 runs to 16 residues. The junction had 11 bases not matched to a gene; V was cut back by 5 bases and J by 5 bases. CDR1 and CDR2 from the germline V gene are SGHVS and FNYEAQ. Primers included in the PCR were 60 Vbeta and 13 Jbeta primers. Produced via immunoSEQ multiplex PCR; TCRdb's table is partial and in-frame only. The sample yields roughly 76,000 clones, of which the top ten take up 2% to 2.5%. This sample was taken from a study of cytomegalovirus exposure and HLA in healthy donors. General observations from the study: Presence/absence comparisons presumed near-even sequencing depth among donors.

The chain couples TRBV7-6 to TRBJ1-4; 7 nucleotides line up with TRBD1. Sequencing used PBMCs. This clonotype originated in a female donor in good health and CMV-seropositive. The CDR3 coding sequence is TGTGCCAGCAGCCCCCTGGGGATACAGGGGAATGAAAAACTGTTTTTT. Protein product: CASSPLGIQGNEKLFF.